The entry that follows covers one T cell receptor beta chain sequence. The data derive from a study of blood T cell repertoires in COVID-19. The overall study: The United States, Italy and Spain provided the acute and convalescent COVID-19 samples. The analysed material was cDNA or gDNA that came from T cells, B-cell-depleted T cells, or PBMCs.

CDR3 length equals 13 residues. Trimming shortened V by 4 bases and J by 11 bases, and 18 bases separated the two germline ends. Germline V gene data show CDR1 as SGHRS and CDR2 as YFSETQ. In the study's own analysis: The authors estimated nucleated cell counts from reference gene primer amplification. Assay used: immunoSEQ multiplex PCR; TCRdb lists only in-frame clones, some missing. V and J calls and clone size come straight from that table; D and trimming were deduced from the DNA. This sample has around 37,000 clones, with approximately 90% found just once. The sequenced sample consisted of peripheral blood. This TCR was sampled from a man in his sixties with acute or convalescent COVID-19. This chain links TRBV5-1 with TRBJ1-1; D is undetermined. The CDR3 here is CASSPDSRASAFF. CDR3 in DNA: TGCGCCAGCAGCCCGGACTCACGGGCCTCGGCTTTCTTT.